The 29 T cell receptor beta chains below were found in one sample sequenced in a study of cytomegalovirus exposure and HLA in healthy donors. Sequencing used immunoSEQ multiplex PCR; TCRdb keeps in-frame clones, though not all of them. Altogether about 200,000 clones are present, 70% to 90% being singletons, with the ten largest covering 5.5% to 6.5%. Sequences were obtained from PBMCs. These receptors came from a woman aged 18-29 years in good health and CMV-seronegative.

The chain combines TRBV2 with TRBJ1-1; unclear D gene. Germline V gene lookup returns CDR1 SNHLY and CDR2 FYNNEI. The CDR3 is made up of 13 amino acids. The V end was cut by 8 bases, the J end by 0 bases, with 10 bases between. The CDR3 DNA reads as TGTGCCAGCGGGAGGACTATGAACACTGAAGCTTTCTTT. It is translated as CASGRTMNTEAFF. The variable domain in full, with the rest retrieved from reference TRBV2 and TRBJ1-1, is EPEVTQTPSHQVTQMGQEVILRCVPISNHLYFYWYRQILGQKVEFLVSFYNNEISEKSEIFDDQFSVERPDGSNFTLKIRSTKLEDSAMYFCASGRTMNTEAFFGQGTRLTVV.

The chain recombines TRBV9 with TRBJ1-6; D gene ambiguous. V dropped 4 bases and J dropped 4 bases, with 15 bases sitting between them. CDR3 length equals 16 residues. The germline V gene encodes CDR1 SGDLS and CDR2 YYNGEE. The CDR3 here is CASSPEPVRYNSPLHF. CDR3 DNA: TGTGCCAGCAGCCCGGAGCCCGTTCGGTATAATTCACCCCTCCACTTT. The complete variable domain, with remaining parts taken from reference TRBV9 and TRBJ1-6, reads DSGVTQTPKHLITATGQRVTLRCSPRSGDLSVYWYQQSLDQGLQFLIQYYNGEERAKGNILERFSAQQFPDLHSELNLSSLELGDSALYFCASSPEPVRYNSPLHFGNGTRLTVT.

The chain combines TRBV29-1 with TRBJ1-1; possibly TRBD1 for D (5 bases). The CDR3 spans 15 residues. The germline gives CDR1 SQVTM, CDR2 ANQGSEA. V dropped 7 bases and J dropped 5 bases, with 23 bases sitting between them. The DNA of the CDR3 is TGCAGCGCCGCGGGACTCATAAATCCGGAAACTGAAGCTTTCTTT. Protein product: CSAAGLINPETEAFF.

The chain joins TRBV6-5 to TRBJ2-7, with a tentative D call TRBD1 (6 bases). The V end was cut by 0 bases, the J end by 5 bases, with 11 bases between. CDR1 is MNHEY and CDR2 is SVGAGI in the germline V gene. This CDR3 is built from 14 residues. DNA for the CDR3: TGTGCCAGCAGTTACTCGGGCAGGGGTAACGAGCAGTACTTC. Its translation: CASSYSGRGNEQYF.

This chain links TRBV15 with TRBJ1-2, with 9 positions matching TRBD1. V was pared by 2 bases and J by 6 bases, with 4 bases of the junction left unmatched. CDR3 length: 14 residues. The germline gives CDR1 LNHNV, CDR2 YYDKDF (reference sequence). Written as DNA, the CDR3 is TGTGCCACCAGCAGAACAGGGGGCGCGGATGGCTACACCTTC. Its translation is CATSRTGGADGYTF.

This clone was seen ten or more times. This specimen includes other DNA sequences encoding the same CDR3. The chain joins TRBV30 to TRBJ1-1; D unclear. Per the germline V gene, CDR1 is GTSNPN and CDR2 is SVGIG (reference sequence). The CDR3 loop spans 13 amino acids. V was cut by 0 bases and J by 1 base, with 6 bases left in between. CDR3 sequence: CAWSVQENTEAFF. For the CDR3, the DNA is TGTGCCTGGAGTGTACAAGAGAACACTGAAGCTTTCTTT.

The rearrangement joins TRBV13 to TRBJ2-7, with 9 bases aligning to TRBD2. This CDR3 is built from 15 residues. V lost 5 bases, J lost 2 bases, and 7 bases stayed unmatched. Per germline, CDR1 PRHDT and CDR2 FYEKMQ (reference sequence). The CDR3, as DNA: TGTGCCAGCAGCCTCAGGGCTAGCGGGGCCTACGAGCAGTACTTC. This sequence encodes CASSLRASGAYEQYF.

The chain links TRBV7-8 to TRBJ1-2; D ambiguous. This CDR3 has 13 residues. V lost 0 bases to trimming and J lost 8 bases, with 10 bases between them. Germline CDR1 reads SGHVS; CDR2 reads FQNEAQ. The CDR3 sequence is CASSLAATRGYTF. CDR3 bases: TGTGCCAGCAGCTTAGCGGCCACGCGGGGCTACACCTTC.

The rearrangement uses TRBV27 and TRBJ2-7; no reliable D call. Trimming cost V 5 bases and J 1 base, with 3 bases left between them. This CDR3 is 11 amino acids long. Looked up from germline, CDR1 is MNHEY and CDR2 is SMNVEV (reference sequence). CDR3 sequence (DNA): TGTGCCAGCAGTCCGTCCTACGAGCAGTACTTC. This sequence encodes CASSPSYEQYF.

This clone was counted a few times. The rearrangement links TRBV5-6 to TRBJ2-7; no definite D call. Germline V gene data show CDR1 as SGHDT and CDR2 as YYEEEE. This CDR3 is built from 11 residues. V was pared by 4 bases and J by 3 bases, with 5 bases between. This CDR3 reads CASSGDYEQYF. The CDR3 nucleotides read TGTGCCAGCAGCGGGGACTACGAGCAGTACTTC.

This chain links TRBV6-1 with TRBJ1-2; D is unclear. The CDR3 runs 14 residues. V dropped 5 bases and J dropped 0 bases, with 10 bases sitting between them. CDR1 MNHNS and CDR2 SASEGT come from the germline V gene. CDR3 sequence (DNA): TGTGCCAGCAGTTTCCGGACCCCTAACTATGGCTACACCTTC. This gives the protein CASSFRTPNYGYTF.

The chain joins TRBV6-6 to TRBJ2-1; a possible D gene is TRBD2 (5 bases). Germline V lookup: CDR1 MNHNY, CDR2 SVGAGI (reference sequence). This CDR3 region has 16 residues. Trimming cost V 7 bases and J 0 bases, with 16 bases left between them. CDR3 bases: TGTGCCAGCACCCAAGGAAGCGGACTCTCCTACAATGAGCAGTTCTTC. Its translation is CASTQGSGLSYNEQFF.

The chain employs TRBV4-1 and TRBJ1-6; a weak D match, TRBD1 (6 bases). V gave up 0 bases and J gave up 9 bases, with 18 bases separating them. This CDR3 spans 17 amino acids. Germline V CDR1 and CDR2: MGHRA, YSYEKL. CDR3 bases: TGCGCCAGCAGCCAAGATCCAGGACAGTTAGTTAGTTCACCCCTCCACTTT. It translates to CASSQDPGQLVSSPLHF.

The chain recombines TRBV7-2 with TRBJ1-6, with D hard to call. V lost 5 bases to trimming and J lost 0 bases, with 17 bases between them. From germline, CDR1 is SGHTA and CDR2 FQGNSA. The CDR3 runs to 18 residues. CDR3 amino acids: CASSPPRSSNSYNSPLHF. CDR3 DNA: TGTGCCAGCAGCCCACCCCGGAGCTCCAACTCCTATAATTCACCCCTCCACTTT.

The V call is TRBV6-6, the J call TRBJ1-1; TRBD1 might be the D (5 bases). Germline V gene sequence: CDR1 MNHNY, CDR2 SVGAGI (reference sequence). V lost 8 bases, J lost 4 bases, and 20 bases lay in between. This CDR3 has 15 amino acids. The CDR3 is CASGGTQGLGTEAFF. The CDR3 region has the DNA TGTGCCAGCGGCGGGACCCAGGGACTTGGCACTGAAGCTTTCTTT.

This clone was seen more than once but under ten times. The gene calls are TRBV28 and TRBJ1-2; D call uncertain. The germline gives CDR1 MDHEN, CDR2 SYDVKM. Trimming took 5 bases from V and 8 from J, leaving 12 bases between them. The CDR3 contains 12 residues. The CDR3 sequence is CASSGELSGYTF. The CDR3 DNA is TGTGCCAGCAGTGGAGAGCTTTCGGGCTACACCTTC.

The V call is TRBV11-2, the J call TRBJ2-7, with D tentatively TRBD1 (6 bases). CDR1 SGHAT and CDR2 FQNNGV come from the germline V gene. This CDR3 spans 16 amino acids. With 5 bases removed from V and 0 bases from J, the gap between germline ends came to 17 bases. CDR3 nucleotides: TGTGCCAGCAGCCTCCAGCCGGGACACAGCTCCTACGAGCAGTACTTC. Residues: CASSLQPGHSSYEQYF.

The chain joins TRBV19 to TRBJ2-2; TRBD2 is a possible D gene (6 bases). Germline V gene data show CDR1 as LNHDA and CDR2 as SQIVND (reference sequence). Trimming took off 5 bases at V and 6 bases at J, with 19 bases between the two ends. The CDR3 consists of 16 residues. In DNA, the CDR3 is TGTGCCAGTAGTGAAGGCCTAGGTGCGGGGTCCGGGGAGCTGTTTTTT. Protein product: CASSEGLGAGSGELFF.

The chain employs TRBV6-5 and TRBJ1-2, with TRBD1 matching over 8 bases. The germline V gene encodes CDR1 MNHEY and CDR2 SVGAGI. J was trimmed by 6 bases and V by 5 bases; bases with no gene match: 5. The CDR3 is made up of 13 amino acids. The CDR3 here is CASSPGTGNGYTF. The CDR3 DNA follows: TGTGCCAGCAGTCCCGGGACAGGCAATGGCTACACCTTC.

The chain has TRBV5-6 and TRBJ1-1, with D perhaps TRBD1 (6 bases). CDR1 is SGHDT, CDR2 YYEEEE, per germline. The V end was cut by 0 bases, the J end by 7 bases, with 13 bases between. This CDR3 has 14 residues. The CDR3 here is CASSLGGTPLEAFF. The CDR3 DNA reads TGTGCCAGCAGCTTGGGCGGGACACCCCTTGAAGCTTTCTTT. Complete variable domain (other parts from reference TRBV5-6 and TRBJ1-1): DAGVTQSPTHLIKTRGQQVTLRCSPKSGHDTVSWYQQALGQGPQFIFQYYEEEERQRGNFPDRFSGHQFPNYSSELNVNALLLGDSALYLCASSLGGTPLEAFFGQGTRLTVV.

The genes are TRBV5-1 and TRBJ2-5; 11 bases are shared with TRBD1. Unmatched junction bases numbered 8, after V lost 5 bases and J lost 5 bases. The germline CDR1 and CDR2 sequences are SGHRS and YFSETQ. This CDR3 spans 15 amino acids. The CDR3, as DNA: TGCGCCAGCAGTCCCCGGACAGGGGGCAGGGAGACCCAGTACTTC. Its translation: CASSPRTGGRETQYF.

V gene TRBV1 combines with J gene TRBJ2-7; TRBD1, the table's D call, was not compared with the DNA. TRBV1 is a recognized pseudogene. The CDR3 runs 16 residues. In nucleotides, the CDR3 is TGCACCAGCAGCCAGGACAGTAGGGCGGCGATGGGGGAGCAGTACTTC. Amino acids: CTSSQDSRAAMGEQYF.

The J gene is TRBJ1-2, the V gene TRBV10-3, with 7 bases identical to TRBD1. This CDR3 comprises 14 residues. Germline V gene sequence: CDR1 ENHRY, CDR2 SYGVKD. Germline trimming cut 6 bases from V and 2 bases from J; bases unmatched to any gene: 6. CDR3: CAIRPPGQNYGYTF. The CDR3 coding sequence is TGTGCCATCAGACCCCCGGGACAGAACTATGGCTACACCTTC.

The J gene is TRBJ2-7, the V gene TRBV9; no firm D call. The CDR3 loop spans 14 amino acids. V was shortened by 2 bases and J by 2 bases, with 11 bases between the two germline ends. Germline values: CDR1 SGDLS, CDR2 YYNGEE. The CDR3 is CASSVEEIPYEQYF. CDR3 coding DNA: TGTGCCAGCAGCGTTGAGGAGATCCCCTACGAGCAGTACTTC. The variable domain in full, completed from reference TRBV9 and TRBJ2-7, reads DSGVTQTPKHLITATGQRVTLRCSPRSGDLSVYWYQQSLDQGLQFLIQYYNGEERAKGNILERFSAQQFPDLHSELNLSSLELGDSALYFCASSVEEIPYEQYFGPGTRLTVT.

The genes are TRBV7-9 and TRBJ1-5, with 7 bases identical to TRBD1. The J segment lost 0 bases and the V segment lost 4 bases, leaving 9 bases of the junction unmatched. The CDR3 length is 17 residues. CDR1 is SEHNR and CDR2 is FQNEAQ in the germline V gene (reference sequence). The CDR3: CASSSSGTEYSNQPQHF. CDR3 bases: TGTGCCAGCAGCTCATCCGGGACAGAGTATAGCAATCAGCCCCAGCATTTT.

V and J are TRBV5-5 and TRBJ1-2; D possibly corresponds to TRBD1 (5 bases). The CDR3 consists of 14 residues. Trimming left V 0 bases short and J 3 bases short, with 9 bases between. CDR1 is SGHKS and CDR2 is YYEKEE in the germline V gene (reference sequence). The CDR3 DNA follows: TGTGCCAGCAGCTTGGTGGGGGACGACTATGGCTACACCTTC. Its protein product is CASSLVGDDYGYTF.

This CDR3 is CASSQRQNSYNEQFF. For the CDR3, the DNA is TGTGCCAGCAGCCAAAGACAGAACTCCTACAATGAGCAGTTCTTC. The chain combines TRBV11-2 with TRBJ2-1; a weak D match, TRBD1 (5 bases). The CDR3 runs 15 residues. Germline values: CDR1 SGHAT, CDR2 FQNNGV. V lost 5 bases to trimming and J lost 0 bases, with 11 bases between them. The variable domain in full, with the rest retrieved from reference TRBV11-2 and TRBJ2-1, is EAGVAQSPRYKIIEKRQSVAFWCNPISGHATLYWYQQILGQGPKLLIQFQNNGVVDDSQLPKDRFSAERLKGVDSTLKIQPAKLEDSAVYLCASSQRQNSYNEQFFGPGTRLTVL.

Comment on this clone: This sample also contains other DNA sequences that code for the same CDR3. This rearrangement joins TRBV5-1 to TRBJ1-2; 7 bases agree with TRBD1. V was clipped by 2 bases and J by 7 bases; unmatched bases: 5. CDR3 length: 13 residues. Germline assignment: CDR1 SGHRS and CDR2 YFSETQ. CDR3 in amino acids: CASSFEGAGGYTF. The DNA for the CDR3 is TGCGCCAGCAGCTTCGAGGGGGCCGGTGGCTACACCTTC.

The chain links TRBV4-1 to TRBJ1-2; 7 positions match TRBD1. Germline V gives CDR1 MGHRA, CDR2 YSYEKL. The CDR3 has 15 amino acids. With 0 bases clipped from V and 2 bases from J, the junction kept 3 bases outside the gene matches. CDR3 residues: CASSQESRGNYGYTF. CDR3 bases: TGCGCCAGCAGCCAAGAGTCCAGGGGGAACTATGGCTACACCTTC.